The clone carrying this T cell receptor beta chain was seen ten or more times. TCRdb reprocessed the 5' RACE reads via MiXCR and lists one record per CDR3 protein. The table shows more than 95,000 distinct CDR3 sequences, with roughly 11% occurring only once. The sample is drawn from a study of early T cells in non-severe SARS-CoV-2 infection. Study at large: Unsorted whole blood bulk RNA was sequenced, with unpaired chains.

The CDR3 runs 17 residues. V dropped 0 bases and J dropped 2; count of bases not matched to a gene: 9. Germline loops: CDR1 SGHTA, CDR2 FQGNSA. Sample: whole blood, taken at baseline. The receptor's source is an adult who was a healthcare worker with PCR-confirmed SARS-CoV-2 infection or an uninfected control (not recorded which). V and J are TRBV7-2 and TRBJ1-2, with 7 bases aligning to TRBD1. The CDR3 nucleotides read TGTGCCAGCAGCTTAGCGCGAAGGGGGCGCTTGAACTATGGCTACACCTTC. Its translation is CASSLARRGRLNYGYTF.